This TCR beta chain derives from a study of cytomegalovirus exposure and HLA in healthy donors. Across the whole study: Tens of millions of unique TCRs from HLA-typed donors were held in an early release of data.

Study conclusions and caveats: Presence/absence results assume similar sequencing depth per donor, which may not hold. It was in a later analysis that TCR association rates were seen to vary by HLA locus, highest for DRB1 and lowest for HLA-C.

This CDR3 spans 16 amino acids. The germline V gene has CDR1 SGHRS and CDR2 YFSETQ. J lost 3 bases, V lost 0 bases, and 9 bases had no gene match. The primer mix had 60 Vbeta and 13 Jbeta primers. The table came from immunoSEQ multiplex PCR; TCRdb's copy has only in-frame clones and leaves some out. The sample yields about 130,000 clones, approximately 68% seen once. This clone has more than one count but fewer than ten. What it recognizes is unknown. The V and J genes are TRBV5-1 and TRBJ2-7; TRBD1 matches at 7 bases. The sequencing input was PBMCs. This clonotype was sampled from a man aged 25 to 40 in good health and CMV-seropositive. The CDR3 DNA follows: TGCGCCAGCAGCTTGGCCCCAGGGACAGCCGTCTACGAGCAGTACTTC. Translating it yields CASSLAPGTAVYEQYF.